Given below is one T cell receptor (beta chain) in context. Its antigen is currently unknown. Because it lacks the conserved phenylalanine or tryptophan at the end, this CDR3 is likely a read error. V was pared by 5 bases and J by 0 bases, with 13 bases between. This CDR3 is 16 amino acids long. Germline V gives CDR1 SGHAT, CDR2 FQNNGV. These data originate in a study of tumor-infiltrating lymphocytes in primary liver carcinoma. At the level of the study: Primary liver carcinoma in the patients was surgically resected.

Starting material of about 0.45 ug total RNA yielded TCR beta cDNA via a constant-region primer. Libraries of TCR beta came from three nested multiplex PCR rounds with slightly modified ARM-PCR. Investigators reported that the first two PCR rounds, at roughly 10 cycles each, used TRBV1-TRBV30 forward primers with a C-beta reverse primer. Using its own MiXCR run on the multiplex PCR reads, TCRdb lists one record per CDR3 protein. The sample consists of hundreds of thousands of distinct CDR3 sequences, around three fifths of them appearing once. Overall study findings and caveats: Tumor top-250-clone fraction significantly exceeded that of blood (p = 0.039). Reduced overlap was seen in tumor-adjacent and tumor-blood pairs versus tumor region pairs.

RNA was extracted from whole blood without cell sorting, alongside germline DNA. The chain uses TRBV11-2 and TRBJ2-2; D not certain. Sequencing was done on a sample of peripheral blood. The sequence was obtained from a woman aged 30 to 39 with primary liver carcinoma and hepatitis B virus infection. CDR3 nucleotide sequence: TGTGCCAGCAGCCTAAGGGTCAGATCGAACACCGGGGAGCTGTTTATT. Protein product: CASSLRVRSNTGELFI.